Below, 20 T cell receptor beta chains from the same sample are listed, as sequenced in a study of HIV-infected children after antiretroviral therapy interruption. Unique molecular identifiers were included in an RNA-based 3' RACE TCR library. TCRdb re-analysed the 3' RACE reads in MiXCR, keeping a single row per CDR3 protein. The top ten hold under 40% of the sample, which has about 14,000 distinct CDR3 sequences, 3% to 3.5% seen once. Treatment in this sample: PENTA 11 planned treatment interruption arm or continuous ART arm. Sequencing was performed on CD45RO+ CD8+ T cells from PBMCs, pooled from several time points, taken from a donor given antiretroviral therapy, either interrupted or continuous. The sample's subset: memory CD8+ CD45RO+ CD45RA- T cells. These receptors were taken from a pool of human donors with HIV.

This clonotype was counted ten times or more. The rearrangement uses TRBV7-9 and TRBJ2-7; TRBD1 matches 7 bases. There are 15 residues in the CDR3. CDR1 and CDR2 (germline): SEHNR, FQNEAQ (reference sequence). Trimming removed 2 bases from V and 3 bases from J; junction bases left unmatched: 7. The CDR3, as DNA: TGTGCCAGCAGCTTAACCGGGACAGAGCACTACGAGCAGTACTTC. It specifies CASSLTGTEHYEQYF.

This clonotype was detected ten times or more. The J gene is TRBJ1-3, the V gene TRBV12-3 or TRBV12-4, with D perhaps matching TRBD1 (6 bases). The V and J ends lost 10 bases and 4 bases respectively, with 17 bases between them. The CDR3 is made up of 14 amino acids. The CDR3 loop is CATQQGSSGNTIYF. DNA for the CDR3: TGTGCCACCCAACAGGGAAGTTCAGGAAACACCATATATTTT.

In this sample, this clonotype turned up many times. CDR3: CASSQEMEGDQETQYF. CDR3 sequence (DNA): TGTGCCAGCAGCCAAGAGATGGAGGGGGACCAAGAGACCCAGTACTTC. V is TRBV14 and J is TRBJ2-5, with D perhaps assigned TRBD1 or TRBD2 (6 bases each). The ends were cut back, 0 bases at V and 0 bases at J, with 11 bases in the middle. CDR3 length: 16 amino acids. Germline V gives CDR1 SGHDN, CDR2 FVKESK.

The V gene is TRBV5-8, the J gene TRBJ2-3, with D possibly matching TRBD1 (6 bases). Deletions cut 2 bases from V and 4 bases from J, with 17 bases between. This CDR3 comprises 16 residues. The germline V gene has CDR1 SGHTS and CDR2 YDEGEE. CDR3 protein: CASSFARDIRADTQYF. The CDR3 nucleotides read TGTGCCAGCAGCTTTGCACGGGACATCCGGGCAGATACGCAGTATTTT.

This clonotype was recorded many times. The rearrangement uses TRBV12-3 or TRBV12-4 and TRBJ1-1; D unclear. This CDR3 comprises 12 residues. The V and J ends lost 7 bases and 6 bases respectively, with 12 bases between them. This CDR3 reads CASTSGAAEAFF. The CDR3 DNA is TGTGCCAGCACTTCGGGAGCAGCTGAAGCTTTCTTT.

This clonotype was found many times. The chain is built from TRBV29-1 and TRBJ1-1, with TRBD1 as a possible D gene (5 bases). Germline V lookup: CDR1 SQVTM, CDR2 ANQGSEA. The CDR3 runs to 11 residues. Deletions cut 5 bases from V and 3 bases from J, with 7 bases between. CDR3 sequence: CSVRGDTEAFF. In nucleotides, the CDR3 is TGCAGCGTTCGGGGGGACACTGAAGCTTTCTTT.

This clonotype showed up many times. The rearrangement uses TRBV28 and TRBJ2-2, with no clear D. Germline V gives CDR1 MDHEN, CDR2 SYDVKM. CDR3 size: 13 residues. Between the trimmed V and J ends, which lost 3 bases and 5 bases, there was a span of 7 bases. The CDR3 is CASSLDSTGELFF. The CDR3 DNA sequence: TGTGCCAGCAGTTTGGATTCGACCGGGGAGCTGTTTTTT. The full variable domain, its missing parts supplied by reference TRBV28 and TRBJ2-2, is DVKVTQSSRYLVKRTGEKVFLECVQDMDHENMFWYRQDPGLGLRLIYFSYDVKMKEKGDIPEGYSVSREKKERFSLILESASTNQTSMYLCASSLDSTGELFFGEGSRLTVL.

At least ten counts were recorded for this clonotype. The chain recombines TRBV5-6 with TRBJ2-7; 7 positions match TRBD1. The CDR3 has 16 amino acids. Unmatched junction bases numbered 13, after V lost 5 bases and J lost 2 bases. Germline CDR1 SGHDT, CDR2 YYEEEE. The CDR3 nucleotides read TGTGCCAGCAGTCTAGCCGGGACAGACGAACCCTACGAGCAGTACTTC. Its translation is CASSLAGTDEPYEQYF.

This rearrangement joins TRBV28 to TRBJ2-1, with 10 bases matching TRBD2. Germline loops: CDR1 MDHEN, CDR2 SYDVKM. V lost 1 base and J lost 6; bases outside the gene matches: 3. The CDR3 is 15 amino acids. CDR3 in amino acids: CASSLLGTSVNEQFF. The CDR3 nucleotides are TGTGCCAGCAGTTTATTAGGGACTAGCGTCAATGAGCAGTTCTTC.

This clonotype was counted ten times or more. The V and J genes are TRBV2 and TRBJ2-5; D is unresolved. The CDR3 consists of 14 residues. Trimming left V 2 bases short and J 2 bases short, with 9 bases between. The germline V gene has CDR1 SNHLY and CDR2 FYNNEI. The chain's CDR3 is CASSESALQETQYF. CDR3 DNA: TGTGCCAGCAGTGAATCAGCGCTACAAGAGACCCAGTACTTC.

This clonotype occurred many times. The V and J genes are TRBV7-9 and TRBJ2-7; 11 positions match TRBD1. The CDR3 length is 14 residues. Per the germline V gene, CDR1 is SEHNR and CDR2 is FQNEAQ (reference sequence). V lost 5 bases to trimming and J lost 5 bases; unmatched junction nucleotides: 5. The CDR3 DNA reads TGTGCCAGCAGCCCTAGGACAGGGGGCAACGAGCAGTACTTC. Its translation is CASSPRTGGNEQYF.

This clonotype was found many times. V gene TRBV21-1 combines with J gene TRBJ2-7; no DNA check was done on the table's D call, TRBD1. TRBV21-1 is a recognized pseudogene. This CDR3 spans 13 amino acids. The CDR3 protein is CASPTGGKSEQYF. The CDR3 nucleotides read TGTGCCAGTCCGACAGGGGGAAAAAGCGAGCAGTACTTC.

This chain uses TRBV20-1 with TRBJ2-2, with a weak D call TRBD2 (6 bases). Trimming stripped 0 bases from V and 3 bases from J, with 14 bases between. CDR1 DFQATT and CDR2 SNEGSKA come from the germline V gene (reference sequence). The CDR3 consists of 16 residues. In DNA form, the CDR3 reads TGCAGTGCTAGAGATCCGGAGGGAGTGGACACCGGGGAGCTGTTTTTT. Its translation: CSARDPEGVDTGELFF.

This clonotype was seen ten or more times. This chain connects TRBV11-2 to TRBJ2-1; 7 bases line up with TRBD1. Looked up from germline, CDR1 is SGHAT and CDR2 is FQNNGV. V dropped 4 bases and J dropped 8; count of bases not matched to a gene: 8. This CDR3 has 14 residues. This CDR3 is CASSSNRGKDEQFF. DNA of the CDR3: TGTGCCAGCAGCTCTAACAGGGGTAAGGATGAGCAGTTCTTC.

This clonotype was seen many times. The chain joins TRBV6-2 or TRBV6-3 to TRBJ2-6, with a weak D call TRBD1 (6 bases). Germline CDR1 reads MNHEY; CDR2 reads SVGEGT. There are 15 residues in the CDR3. V lost 2 bases, J lost 2 bases, and 7 bases lay in between. In DNA form, the CDR3 reads TGTGCCAGCAGTTACAAGGGGGCTGGGGCCAACGTCCTGACTTTC. Amino acids: CASSYKGAGANVLTF.

Ten or more counts support this clonotype. The chain combines TRBV6-2 or TRBV6-3 with TRBJ2-7; D ambiguous. Per germline, CDR1 MNHEY and CDR2 SVGEGT. Trimming left V 2 bases short and J 0 bases short, with 8 bases between. This CDR3 is 14 amino acids long. CDR3 bases: TGTGCCAGCAGTTACGGGCTTAGCTCCTACGAGCAGTACTTC. Encoded protein: CASSYGLSSYEQYF.

This clonotype was counted at least ten times. J is TRBJ2-1 and V is TRBV28; D might be TRBD2 (5 bases). The CDR3 is made up of 12 amino acids. V was clipped by 5 bases and J by 9 bases, with 11 bases between them. Germline assignment: CDR1 MDHEN and CDR2 SYDVKM. The DNA of the CDR3 is TGTGCCAGCAGTCGTAGCGAGTCTGAGCAGTTCTTC. This translates into CASSRSESEQFF.

This clonotype was recorded many times. This sequence joins TRBV28 and TRBJ2-5; no clear D gene. The V gene's germline CDR1 is MDHEN and CDR2 SYDVKM. The length of the CDR3 is 14 residues. Trimming left V 5 bases short and J 3 bases short, with 13 bases between. The CDR3 DNA reads TGTGCCAGCAGTACCTTGGACCCGAAAGAGACCCAGTACTTC. This codes for CASSTLDPKETQYF. Filled out from reference TRBV28 and TRBJ2-5, the complete variable domain reads DVKVTQSSRYLVKRTGEKVFLECVQDMDHENMFWYRQDPGLGLRLIYFSYDVKMKEKGDIPEGYSVSREKKERFSLILESASTNQTSMYLCASSTLDPKETQYFGPGTRLLVL.

This clonotype is deemed medium-sized. V gene TRBV27 combines with J gene TRBJ1-4, with D unclear. CDR3 size: 17 residues. V was pared by 5 bases and J by 8 bases, with 24 bases between. Germline CDR1 and CDR2: MNHEY and SMNVEV (reference sequence). This chain's CDR3 is CASSPNRMQSLREKLFF. The CDR3 region has the DNA TGTGCCAGCAGTCCTAATCGAATGCAGAGTTTAAGGGAAAAACTGTTTTTT.

In its sample, this clonotype was seen many times. This chain joins TRBV28 and TRBJ2-7; 9 bases align to TRBD2. The CDR3 sequence is 14 residues long. Trimming at V came to 7 bases and at J to 4 bases, leaving 8 bases not matched to a gene. Germline CDR1 and CDR2: MDHEN and SYDVKM. DNA of the CDR3: TGTGCCAGCAAAGACCGCGGGGGGGGGTACGAGCAGTACTTC. This encodes CASKDRGGGYEQYF.